A single sample is the source of the 18 T cell receptor beta chains below, sequenced in a study of beta chain features in type 1 diabetes. Sequencing targeted expressed TCRB transcripts, as all isolated RNA had been reverse transcribed. Profiling relied on immunoSEQ multiplex PCR, and the TCRdb table lists in-frame clones only, not all of them. The sample includes 970,000 or so clones, 17% seen only once; the top ten take about 0.02%. Sequences were obtained from naive CD4+ T cells from blood. The receptors here all came from a young woman in good health.

This chain connects TRBV5-1 to TRBJ2-5; 7 bases match TRBD2. Germline CDR1 and CDR2: SGHRS and YFSETQ. This CDR3 is 19 amino acids long. V was clipped by 0 bases and J by 1 base; unmatched bases: 15. The CDR3 nucleotides read TGCGCCAGCAGCTTGGGCCCCACTAGTGGCGGGAGTGGCCAAGAGACCCAGTACTTC. Its protein is CASSLGPTSGGSGQETQYF.

This clone was counted only a few times. This chain uses TRBV7-9 with TRBJ2-1; TRBD1 or TRBD2 may be the D gene (5 bases each). CDR1 is SEHNR, CDR2 FQNEAQ, per germline (reference sequence). The V gene lost 5 bases and the J gene lost 4 bases, with 15 bases spanning the gap. The CDR3 is 15 amino acids. CDR3 in amino acids: CASSQTGTAYNEQFF. Here the CDR3 DNA reads TGTGCCAGCAGCCAGACCGGGACCGCTTACAATGAGCAGTTCTTC.

In the case of this clone: The junction departs from the called germline gene at one end, perhaps through a read error. The gene calls are TRBV10-3 and TRBJ2-1; 8 bases match TRBD2. The germline CDR1 and CDR2 sequences are ENHRY and SYGVKD. The CDR3 has 12 residues. CDR3 sequence: CASSEGGTRSFF. DNA for the CDR3: TGTGCCAGCAGTGAAGGGGGGACTAGATCCTTCTTC.

The genes are TRBV9 and TRBJ2-1; TRBD2 matches 11 bases. J gave up 3 bases and V 4 bases, and 6 bases lay outside the gene matches. The CDR3 spans 16 residues. Germline V gene sequence: CDR1 SGDLS, CDR2 YYNGEE. The CDR3 sequence: CASSPGLAGFYNEQFF. The DNA for the CDR3 is TGTGCCAGCAGCCCCGGACTAGCGGGCTTCTACAATGAGCAGTTCTTC.

This clone was detected only a few times. The rearrangement joins TRBV4-1 to TRBJ1-1; a weak D match, TRBD1 (5 bases). Germline values: CDR1 MGHRA, CDR2 YSYEKL. V lost 4 bases, J lost 1 base, and 13 bases lay in between. The CDR3 covers 15 residues. CDR3 coding DNA: TGCGCCAGCAGCCTGAAGAACGGGGCGAACACTGAAGCTTTCTTT. Amino acid sequence: CASSLKNGANTEAFF.

The rearrangement joins TRBV28 to TRBJ2-6, with D perhaps matching TRBD1 (5 bases). V was cut by 3 bases and J by 1 base, with 7 bases left in between. Per the germline V gene, CDR1 is MDHEN and CDR2 is SYDVKM. CDR3 length: 15 amino acids. The CDR3: CASSFSGSGANVLTF. CDR3 in DNA: TGTGCCAGCAGTTTTTCAGGGTCTGGGGCCAACGTCCTGACTTTC.

Only a few counts were recorded for this clone. The V and J genes are TRBV27 and TRBJ2-1, with 10 nucleotides matching TRBD2. Trimming cost V 5 bases and J 9 bases; bases outside gene matches: 4. In germline, CDR1 is MNHEY, CDR2 SMNVEV (reference sequence). The CDR3 length is 13 residues. This chain's CDR3 is CASSPRLAGEQFF. CDR3 nucleotides: TGTGCCAGCAGTCCAAGACTAGCGGGTGAGCAGTTCTTC.

This clone was counted between two and nine times. The V and J genes are TRBV7-8 and TRBJ2-6; 10 nucleotides match TRBD2. With 3 bases clipped from V and 1 base from J, the junction kept 6 bases outside the gene matches. The V gene's germline CDR1 is SGHVS and CDR2 FQNEAQ. The CDR3 has 18 residues. CDR3 protein: CASSLRLAGASGANVLTF. The CDR3 DNA reads TGTGCCAGCAGCTTGAGGCTAGCGGGAGCGTCTGGGGCCAACGTCCTGACTTTC.

CDR3 region: CASSSSLTGEGEKLFF. The CDR3 region has the DNA TGTGCCAGCAGTTCAAGTTTGACAGGGGAAGGAGAAAAACTGTTTTTT. V is TRBV28 and J is TRBJ1-4; 8 bases are a match to TRBD1. V was clipped by 4 bases and J by 8 bases; unmatched bases: 12. This CDR3 region has 16 residues. The germline V gene has CDR1 MDHEN and CDR2 SYDVKM.

This clone was counted between two and nine times. The chain joins TRBV5-6 to TRBJ2-3; D perhaps matches TRBD1 (5 bases). Germline CDR1 and CDR2: SGHDT and YYEEEE. CDR3 size: 14 residues. The germline V and J ends were trimmed by 4 bases and 1 base, with 10 bases remaining between them. The CDR3: CASSRGHGTDTQYF. The CDR3 DNA reads as TGTGCCAGCAGCCGCGGACACGGCACAGATACGCAGTATTTT.

In its sample, this clone was seen a few times. The chain couples TRBV5-4 to TRBJ2-4; perhaps TRBD2 as D (5 bases). The CDR3 spans 16 residues. Germline loops: CDR1 SGHNT, CDR2 YYREEE (reference sequence). V dropped 1 base and J dropped 0 bases, with 11 bases sitting between them. The CDR3 sequence: CASSLRGGLAKNIQYF. CDR3 in DNA: TGTGCCAGCAGCTTGCGAGGCGGGTTAGCCAAAAACATTCAGTACTTC.

This sequence joins TRBV4-2 and TRBJ2-2, with D uncertain. This CDR3 is built from 17 residues. Per the germline V gene, CDR1 is LGHNA and CDR2 is YNFKEQ. Trimming removed 1 base from V and 0 bases from J, with 12 bases in between. CDR3 residues: CASSQGVPQTNTGELFF. The CDR3 DNA reads TGTGCCAGCAGCCAAGGGGTCCCCCAAACGAACACCGGGGAGCTGTTTTTT.

This clone appeared a few times. This chain uses TRBV9 with TRBJ2-2, with 8 bases lining up with TRBD2. From germline, CDR1 is SGDLS and CDR2 YYNGEE. The V gene end was trimmed by 0 bases and the J gene end by 4 bases; junction bases not matched to a gene: 2. This CDR3 comprises 15 residues. The DNA of the CDR3 is TGTGCCAGCAGCGTAGGCGGGAGGTTCACCGGGGAGCTGTTTTTT. Translating it yields CASSVGGRFTGELFF. The variable domain in full, completed from reference TRBV9 and TRBJ2-2, reads DSGVTQTPKHLITATGQRVTLRCSPRSGDLSVYWYQQSLDQGLQFLIQYYNGEERAKGNILERFSAQQFPDLHSELNLSSLELGDSALYFCASSVGGRFTGELFFGEGSRLTVL.

J is TRBJ1-2 and V is TRBV9; a possible D gene is TRBD1 (6 bases). In germline, CDR1 is SGDLS, CDR2 YYNGEE. Trimming left V 2 bases short and J 2 bases short, with 13 bases between. The CDR3 runs to 15 residues. In DNA form, the CDR3 reads TGTGCCAGCAGCGTCGGAGGACAGACCAACTATGGCTACACCTTC. It codes for CASSVGGQTNYGYTF. Full variable domain (missing parts from reference TRBV9 and TRBJ1-2): DSGVTQTPKHLITATGQRVTLRCSPRSGDLSVYWYQQSLDQGLQFLIQYYNGEERAKGNILERFSAQQFPDLHSELNLSSLELGDSALYFCASSVGGQTNYGYTFGSGTRLTVV.

This chain joins TRBV7-9 and TRBJ2-4; D possibly uses TRBD1 or TRBD2 (5 bases each). The length of the CDR3 is 12 residues. V gave up 4 bases and J gave up 15 bases, with 16 bases separating them. The germline V gene encodes CDR1 SEHNR and CDR2 FQNEAQ (reference sequence). CDR3 sequence reads: CASSSTGTPMYF. Here the CDR3 DNA reads TGTGCCAGCAGCTCAACCGGGACCCCTATGTACTTC.

The chain is built from TRBV18 and TRBJ2-2; 7 nucleotides agree with TRBD1. V lost 4 bases, J lost 1 base, and 9 bases stayed unmatched. Germline V CDR1 and CDR2: KGHSH, LQKENI. The CDR3 extends over 17 amino acids. The CDR3, as DNA: TGTGCCAGCTCACTCAGGTCGGGACAGAAGAACACCGGGGAGCTGTTTTTT. It is translated as CASSLRSGQKNTGELFF.

This clone has more than one count but fewer than ten. The chain joins TRBV28 to TRBJ2-5; D is perhaps TRBD2 (6 bases). This CDR3 region has 15 residues. Germline CDR1 is MDHEN and CDR2 is SYDVKM. Trimming cost V 2 bases and J 2 bases, with 12 bases left between them. The CDR3 region is CASSLPQAGQETQYF. The CDR3 nucleotides are TGTGCCAGCAGTTTACCCCAGGCGGGGCAAGAGACCCAGTACTTC.

CDR3 sequence reads: CATKSTTDTQYF. Here the CDR3 DNA reads TGTGCCACAAAGAGTACGACGGATACGCAGTATTTT. The rearrangement uses TRBV19 and TRBJ2-3, with unresolved D. The CDR3 runs 12 residues. Per germline, CDR1 LNHDA and CDR2 SQIVND (reference sequence). The germline V and J ends were trimmed by 10 bases and 6 bases, with 14 bases remaining between them. Full variable domain (rest looked up from reference TRBV19 and TRBJ2-3): DGGITQSPKYLFRKEGQNVTLSCEQNLNHDAMYWYRQDPGQGLRLIYYSQIVNDFQKGDIAEGYSVSREKKESFPLTVTSAQKNPTAFYLCATKSTTDTQYFGPGTRLTVL.